This T cell receptor (beta chain) was obtained from a study of cytotoxic CD8 clonotypes in ibrutinib-treated CLL listed by TCRdb under 2021. With regard to the full study: The cohort included roughly 15 treatment-naive and around 10 relapsed/refractory patients; 17 to 18 were IGHV unmutated. Responses were partial in around 25 patients and complete in 2; after median 68 months follow-up, around 15 stayed in remission and about 12 progressed. Response samples were taken after a median of roughly 12 months on treatment, ranging from about 6 to 40 months. On average, each sample yielded around 270,000 productive templates and tens of thousands of productive rearrangements. Longitudinal samples were obtainable from about 30% of the roughly 86 participants in the trial. Cryopreserved peripheral blood mononuclear cells were obtained before treatment, at response, and at either sustained remission or disease progression. Patients were still on ibrutinib when every remission and progressive disease sample was collected.

This specimen's time point label, per the study, means: 24 months on ibrutinib. Roughly 1.8 micrograms of genomic DNA were extracted from cryopreserved PBMCs for TCR beta library preparation. Longitudinal blood samples from CLL patients on ibrutinib monotherapy underwent high-throughput TCR beta sequencing. The patients took part in an open-label, single-center phase 2 trial of ibrutinib monotherapy. Based on the germline V gene, the CDR1 and CDR2 sequences are SGHNT and YENEEA. The germline ends are 10 bases apart after V is trimmed by 3 bases and J by 7 bases. The CDR3 contains 14 residues, cysteine and phenylalanine counted. Only the CDR3 region is kept as DNA, spanning 42 bases read in frame from base 1. As to this clone: What this receptor recognizes is not known. No much larger clone is present one base from it, and per-base qualities are unavailable.

On a MiSeq, deep resolution sequencing aimed for a depth between 1 in 1 million and 1 in 200,000 T cells, with each clonotype covered 10x on average. The immunoSEQ hsTCRB Kit was used to generate TCR beta libraries. As for the original processing: Data were analyzed with ImmunoSEQ Data Assistant and ImmunoSEQ Analyzer, with V, D and J genes assigned per IMGT definitions. Clonality, which ranges from 0 to 1, was calculated by subtracting the normalized Shannon entropy of productive rearrangement frequencies from one. Only overrepresented clonotypes making up at least 0.05% of each patient's repertoire were included in the public clonotype analysis. Approximately 14 age-matched healthy donor repertoires from immuneACCESS served as clonality controls. Imported from immuneACCESS, the table was reduced by TCRdb to in-frame sequences with V and J called. These copies leave out some clones; in studies compared against another copy, an unresolved V gene accounts for under half, and the cause of the remainder is not known. V and J calls and clone size follow that table, whereas D and trimming were derived from the DNA. This sample is represented by some 100,000 clones; about 53% of them were singletons. The ten largest clones represent 37% of the sample.

The investigation overall reported the following: Sampling times were not matched between sustained-remission and progressing patients, and lymph node repertoires were not studied. Baseline clonality was found to be higher than that of age-matched healthy donors and was strongly correlated with circulating CD8+ T-cell counts. An increase in clonality was observed at ibrutinib response, with clonality remaining stable during sustained remission and falling back toward baseline at progression. Public clonotypes were found to be uncommon and were observed to contract or remain stable during treatment; the increase in clonality was shown to reflect expansion of private clonotypes at ibrutinib response.

The V and J segments used are TRBV11-3 and TRBJ1-6; no D gene is confidently identified. The specimen was PBMCs, collected after 24 months of ibrutinib treatment. The receptor was derived from a human donor with chronic lymphocytic leukemia. Here the CDR3 is given as CASSLLTLNSPLHF. The nucleotide sequence reads as follows: TGTGCCAGCAGCTTGCTGACACTCAATTCACCCCTCCACTTT.